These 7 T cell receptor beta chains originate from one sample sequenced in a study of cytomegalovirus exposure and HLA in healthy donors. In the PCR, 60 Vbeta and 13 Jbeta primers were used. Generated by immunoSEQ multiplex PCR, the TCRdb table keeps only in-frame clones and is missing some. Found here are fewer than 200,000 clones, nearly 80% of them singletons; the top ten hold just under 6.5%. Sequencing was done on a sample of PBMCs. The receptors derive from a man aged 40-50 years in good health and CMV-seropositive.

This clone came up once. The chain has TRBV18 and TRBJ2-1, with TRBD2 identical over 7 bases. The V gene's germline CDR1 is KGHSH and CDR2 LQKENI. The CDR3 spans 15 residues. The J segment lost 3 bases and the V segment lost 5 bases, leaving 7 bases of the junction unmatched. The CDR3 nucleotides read TGTGCCAGCTCATCGAGAGCGGGAAACTACAATGAGCAGTTCTTC. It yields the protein CASSSRAGNYNEQFF.

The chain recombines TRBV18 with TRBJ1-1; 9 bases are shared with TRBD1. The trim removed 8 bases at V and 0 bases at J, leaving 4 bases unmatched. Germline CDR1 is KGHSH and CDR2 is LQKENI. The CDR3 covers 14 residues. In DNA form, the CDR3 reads TGTGCCAGCGGCGGACAGGGGATGAACACTGAAGCTTTCTTT. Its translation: CASGGQGMNTEAFF.

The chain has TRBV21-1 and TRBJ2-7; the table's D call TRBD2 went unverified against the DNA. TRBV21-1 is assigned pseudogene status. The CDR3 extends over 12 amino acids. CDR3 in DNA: TGTGCCAGCAGCAAGAGCTCCTACGAGCAGTACTTC. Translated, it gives CASSKSSYEQYF.

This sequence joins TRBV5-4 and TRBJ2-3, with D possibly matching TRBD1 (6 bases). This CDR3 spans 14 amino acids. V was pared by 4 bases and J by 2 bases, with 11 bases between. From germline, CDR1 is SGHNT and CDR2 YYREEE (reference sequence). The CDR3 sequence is CASSKQGYTDTQYF. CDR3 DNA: TGTGCCAGCAGCAAACAGGGCTACACAGATACGCAGTATTTT.

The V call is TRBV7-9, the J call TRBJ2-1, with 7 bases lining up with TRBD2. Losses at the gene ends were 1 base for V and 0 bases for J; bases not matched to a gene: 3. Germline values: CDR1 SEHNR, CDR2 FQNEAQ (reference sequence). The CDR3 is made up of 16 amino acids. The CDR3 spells CASSLVRTSSYNEQFF. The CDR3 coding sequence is TGTGCCAGCAGCTTAGTGCGGACTAGCTCCTACAATGAGCAGTTCTTC.

The CDR3 here is CSAYTGANQETQYF. CDR3 in DNA: TGCAGCGCCTATACAGGGGCTAACCAAGAGACCCAGTACTTC. This sequence joins TRBV29-1 and TRBJ2-5; TRBD1 agrees at 7 bases. The CDR3 has 14 amino acids. V shed 7 bases and J 0 bases; nucleotides not matched to a gene: 8. CDR1 SQVTM and CDR2 ANQGSEA come from the germline V gene.

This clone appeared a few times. The CDR3 sequence: CASSDGTGDQPQHF. For the CDR3, the DNA is TGCGCCAGCAGCGACGGGACAGGAGATCAGCCCCAGCATTTT. The chain employs TRBV5-1 and TRBJ1-5; 8 bases fit TRBD1. The CDR3 extends over 14 amino acids. V lost 4 bases to trimming and J lost 5 bases; unmatched junction nucleotides: 5. The germline V gene has CDR1 SGHRS and CDR2 YFSETQ. Based on the CDR3 plus reference TRBV5-1 and TRBJ1-5, the full variable domain is KAGVTQTPRYLIKTRGQQVTLSCSPISGHRSVSWYQQTPGQGLQFLFEYFSETQRNKGNFPGRFSGRQFSNSRSEMNVSTLELGDSALYLCASSDGTGDQPQHFGDGTRLSIL.